This T cell receptor beta chain was identified during a study of cytomegalovirus exposure and HLA in healthy donors. Findings of the study overall: Earlier analysis looked at TCR beta V segments, and most were productive about 87% or about 30% of the time. Some V segments (TRBV6-2 and TRBV6-3 among them) were excluded as indistinguishable. What a later analysis reportedly showed was that an Asian-associated ancestry cluster had fewer N-insertions than the roughly 700-donor mean.

Germline CDR1 reads MDHEN; CDR2 reads SYDVKM. Trimming left V 6 bases short and J 7 bases short, with 27 bases between. This CDR3 is built from 17 residues. A word on this clone: Its cognate antigen is unknown.

Primers included in the PCR were 60 Vbeta and 13 Jbeta primers. Sequencing used immunoSEQ multiplex PCR; TCRdb keeps in-frame clones, though not all of them. With about 32,000 clones in the sample, the ten largest clones hold roughly 5%. The specimen was PBMCs. The chain links TRBV28 to TRBJ1-2; D possibly corresponds to TRBD1 (5 bases). This TCR was sampled from a female donor in good health and CMV-seronegative. This CDR3 is CASSWGVVSLTSSGYTF. CDR3 in DNA: TGTGCCAGCAGCTGGGGGGTAGTAAGCCTAACTAGTAGTGGCTACACCTTC.